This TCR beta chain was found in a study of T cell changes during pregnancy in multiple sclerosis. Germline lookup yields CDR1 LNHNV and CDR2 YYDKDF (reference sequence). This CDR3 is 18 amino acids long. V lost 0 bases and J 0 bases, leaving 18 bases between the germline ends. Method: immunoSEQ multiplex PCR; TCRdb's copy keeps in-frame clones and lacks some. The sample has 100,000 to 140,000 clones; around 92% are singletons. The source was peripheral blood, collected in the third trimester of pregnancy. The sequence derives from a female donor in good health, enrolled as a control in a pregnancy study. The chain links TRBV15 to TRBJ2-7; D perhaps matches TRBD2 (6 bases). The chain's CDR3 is CATSREIRVGGGSYEQYF. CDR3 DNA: TGTGCCACCAGCAGAGAGATCAGGGTGGGGGGAGGCTCCTACGAGCAGTACTTC. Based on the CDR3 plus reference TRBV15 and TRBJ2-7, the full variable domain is DAMVIQNPRYQVTQFGKPVTLSCSQTLNHNVMYWYQQKSSQAPKLLFHYYDKDFNNEADTPDNFQSRRPNTSFCFLDIRSPGLGDTAMYLCATSREIRVGGGSYEQYFGPGTRLTVT.